These 26 T cell receptor beta chains were sequenced from one sample in a study of CD4+ T cells in melanoma. Produced via immunoSEQ multiplex PCR; TCRdb's table is partial and in-frame only. The sample yields about 14,000 clones, roughly 69% seen once. What was sequenced was cells from a culture (not recorded whether cultured in vitro). These receptors all come from a human donor with melanoma.

V usage is TRBV19 and J usage is TRBJ1-2; D is ambiguous. CDR3 length equals 11 residues. Trimming took off 7 bases at V and 4 bases at J, with 7 bases between the two ends. From germline, CDR1 is LNHDA and CDR2 SQIVND (reference sequence). Here the CDR3 reads CASTEGYGYTF. The CDR3, as DNA: TGTGCCAGTACGGAGGGCTATGGCTACACCTTC.

The rearrangement links TRBV7-6 to TRBJ2-3; TRBD1 matches at 9 bases. The length of the CDR3 is 16 residues. J lost 2 bases, V lost 1 base, and 4 bases had no gene match. Germline V CDR1 and CDR2: SGHVS, FNYEAQ. CDR3 sequence: CASSLGRDRVTDTQYF. In DNA, the CDR3 is TGTGCCAGCAGCTTAGGCCGGGACAGGGTCACAGATACGCAGTATTTT.

This clone occurred a few times. The rearrangement joins TRBV10-1 to TRBJ1-1; 10 positions agree with TRBD1. Trimming removed 6 bases from V and 1 base from J; junction bases left unmatched: 5. The CDR3 has 15 amino acids. Germline loops: CDR1 WNHNN, CDR2 SYGVQD (reference sequence). The CDR3 DNA reads TGCGCCAGCAGACAGGACAGGGGGTCGAACACTGAAGCTTTCTTT. Residues: CASRQDRGSNTEAFF.

This clone turned up a few times. The gene calls are TRBV29-1 and TRBJ2-2; the D is unclear. V was cut by 1 base and J by 0 bases, with 6 bases left in between. CDR1 is SQVTM, CDR2 ANQGSEA, per germline. This CDR3 is built from 14 residues. The CDR3 DNA is TGCAGCGTTGAAGGACCCGCGAACACCGGGGAGCTGTTTTTT. This translates into CSVEGPANTGELFF.

The rearrangement links TRBV5-5 to TRBJ2-1, with 8 bases that match TRBD2. This CDR3 comprises 13 residues. From germline, CDR1 is SGHKS and CDR2 YYEKEE (reference sequence). Unmatched junction bases numbered 4, after V lost 7 bases and J lost 4 bases. The CDR3 is CASWRGEYNEQFF. The DNA of the CDR3 is TGTGCCAGCTGGCGGGGGGAATACAATGAGCAGTTCTTC.

This clone has just a few counts. This chain joins TRBV5-1 and TRBJ1-2; tentatively, D is TRBD1 (5 bases). Between the trimmed V and J ends, which lost 1 base and 4 bases, there was a span of 17 bases. CDR3 length: 16 residues. Germline values: CDR1 SGHRS, CDR2 YFSETQ. The CDR3 is CASSLPKGAHPYGYTF. The DNA of the CDR3 is TGCGCCAGCAGCTTGCCTAAAGGGGCTCATCCCTATGGCTACACCTTC. Based on the CDR3 plus reference TRBV5-1 and TRBJ1-2, the full variable domain is KAGVTQTPRYLIKTRGQQVTLSCSPISGHRSVSWYQQTPGQGLQFLFEYFSETQRNKGNFPGRFSGRQFSNSRSEMNVSTLELGDSALYLCASSLPKGAHPYGYTFGSGTRLTVV.

CDR3 DNA: TGTGCCAGCAGCTTGGCCAACTATGAGCAGTTCTTC. Amino acid sequence: CASSLANYEQFF. This rearrangement joins TRBV5-5 to TRBJ2-1, with D unresolved. The CDR3 runs 12 residues. Trimming shortened V by 0 bases and J by 8 bases, and 6 bases separated the two germline ends. Germline-derived CDR1 and CDR2 are SGHKS and YYEKEE (reference sequence).

The chain employs TRBV19 and TRBJ2-7; maybe TRBD2 (6 bases). The CDR3 spans 14 residues. The V end lost 3 bases, the J end lost 3 bases, and 12 bases lay between the germline ends. CDR1 and CDR2 from the germline V gene are LNHDA and SQIVND (reference sequence). In nucleotides, the CDR3 is TGTGCCAGTAGTATCGTGGGGGGTGACTACGAGCAGTACTTC. Protein product: CASSIVGGDYEQYF.

This clone was observed a handful of times. The chain recombines TRBV19 with TRBJ1-2, with D tentatively TRBD1 (6 bases). Trimming removed 2 bases from V and 7 bases from J, with 11 bases in between. Germline V gene lookup returns CDR1 LNHDA and CDR2 SQIVND (reference sequence). CDR3 length equals 13 residues. CDR3 region: CASSINRQAGYTF. The CDR3 DNA reads TGTGCCAGTAGTATAAATCGACAGGCTGGCTACACCTTC.

The rearrangement uses TRBV2 and TRBJ2-3, with a tentative D call TRBD2 (6 bases). The CDR3 runs 14 residues. The germline gives CDR1 SNHLY, CDR2 FYNNEI. V shed 3 bases and J shed 2 bases, with 9 bases lying between them. CDR3 nucleotide sequence: TGTGCCAGCAGTGAGCGGCGGGACACAGATACGCAGTATTTT. Protein sequence: CASSERRDTDTQYF.

Relative to its sample, this clone is medium-sized. V is TRBV6-1 and J is TRBJ1-1, with unresolved D. CDR3 length: 13 amino acids. Per germline, CDR1 MNHNS and CDR2 SASEGT. The V and J ends lost 1 base and 4 bases respectively, with 7 bases between them. CDR3 residues: CASSEVRGTEAFF. The CDR3 bases are TGTGCCAGCAGTGAAGTCCGGGGCACTGAAGCTTTCTTT.

The table lists this clone with a few counts. The V gene is TRBV7-2, the J gene TRBJ1-5; no definite D call. CDR3 length equals 15 residues. Germline V gene data show CDR1 as SGHTA and CDR2 as FQGNSA. V was trimmed by 3 bases and J by 0 bases, leaving 9 bases between them. The chain's CDR3 is CASSFGLYSNQPQHF. For the CDR3, the DNA is TGTGCCAGCAGCTTCGGTTTGTATAGCAATCAGCCCCAGCATTTT.

The chain carries TRBV6-1 and TRBJ2-1; TRBD1 is a possible D gene (6 bases). This CDR3 has 15 amino acids. The germline V gene encodes CDR1 MNHNS and CDR2 SASEGT. V was shortened by 6 bases and J by 0 bases, with 12 bases between the two germline ends. CDR3 bases: TGTGCCAGCAGATTTTCCAGGGGCTCCTACAATGAGCAGTTCTTC. It specifies CASRFSRGSYNEQFF.

The chain uses TRBV6-5 and TRBJ1-2, with a weak D call TRBD1 (5 bases). The CDR3 has 15 amino acids. Deletions cut 5 bases from V and 4 bases from J, with 17 bases between. Germline CDR1 reads MNHEY; CDR2 reads SVGAGI. The CDR3: CASSRRAGPVYGYTF. In DNA, the CDR3 is TGTGCCAGCAGTCGTAGGGCAGGGCCTGTCTATGGCTACACCTTC.

The chain has TRBV19 and TRBJ1-1; 12 nucleotides agree with TRBD1. There are 17 residues in the CDR3. V lost 4 bases to trimming and J lost 6 bases; unmatched junction nucleotides: 12. The germline V gene has CDR1 LNHDA and CDR2 SQIVND (reference sequence). CDR3 nucleotide sequence: TGTGCCAGTAGTAATTTCCGGGACAGGGGGCCAGGAGCTGAAGCTTTCTTT. Its translation: CASSNFRDRGPGAEAFF. The variable domain in full, with the rest retrieved from reference TRBV19 and TRBJ1-1, is DGGITQSPKYLFRKEGQNVTLSCEQNLNHDAMYWYRQDPGQGLRLIYYSQIVNDFQKGDIAEGYSVSREKKESFPLTVTSAQKNPTAFYLCASSNFRDRGPGAEAFFGQGTRLTVV.

J is TRBJ2-3 and V is TRBV5-1, with 10 positions matching TRBD2. This CDR3 spans 18 amino acids. V dropped 0 bases and J dropped 2; count of bases not matched to a gene: 9. Germline lookup yields CDR1 SGHRS and CDR2 YFSETQ. CDR3 coding DNA: TGCGCCAGCAGCTTGGCTGTACGGCTAGCGGGGGTCACAGATACGCAGTATTTT. This sequence encodes CASSLAVRLAGVTDTQYF.

This clone turned up a few times. V usage is TRBV19 and J usage is TRBJ1-6; D not resolved. Germline V gene data show CDR1 as LNHDA and CDR2 as SQIVND (reference sequence). This CDR3 contains 14 residues. V gave up 1 base and J gave up 6 bases, with 7 bases separating them. DNA for the CDR3: TGTGCCAGTAGTATAGGGGTCAGTAATTCACCCCTCCACTTT. Protein: CASSIGVSNSPLHF.

This clone was seen only a few times. This rearrangement joins TRBV11-2 to TRBJ2-3, with D perhaps matching TRBD1 (5 bases). The germline V gene encodes CDR1 SGHAT and CDR2 FQNNGV. The V end was cut by 4 bases, the J end by 6 bases, with 11 bases between. This CDR3 comprises 13 residues. CDR3: CASSSQGPDTQYF. DNA for the CDR3: TGTGCCAGCAGCTCGCAGGGTCCGGATACGCAGTATTTT.

The sample holds one count of this clone. The chain couples TRBV11-2 to TRBJ2-7; D may be TRBD2 (5 bases). Germline V CDR1 and CDR2: SGHAT, FQNNGV. CDR3 size: 17 residues. Trimming removed 0 bases from V and 1 base from J, with 16 bases in between. Written as DNA, the CDR3 is TGTGCCAGCAGCTTAGAATCGGCGGCTAGCCTGTCCTACGAGCAGTACTTC. This codes for CASSLESAASLSYEQYF.

This clone was found a few times. The chain links TRBV19 to TRBJ1-2, with D possibly matching TRBD1 (6 bases). The germline V and J ends were trimmed by 3 bases and 3 bases, with 8 bases remaining between them. The CDR3 spans 13 residues. The germline V gene has CDR1 LNHDA and CDR2 SQIVND (reference sequence). The CDR3 region has the DNA TGTGCCAGTAGTATGGCAGGGGACTATGGCTACACCTTC. Its translation: CASSMAGDYGYTF.

The V gene is TRBV6-5, the J gene TRBJ1-1; D is undetermined. CDR3 length: 13 residues. The V end was cut by 0 bases, the J end by 6 bases, with 8 bases between. Germline lookup yields CDR1 MNHEY and CDR2 SVGAGI. The CDR3 bases are TGTGCCAGCAGTTACTCGGGTAGGGCTGAAGCTTTCTTT. Translation gives CASSYSGRAEAFF.

This clone was recorded once. This chain uses TRBV28 with TRBJ2-5, with D perhaps TRBD1 or TRBD2 (5 bases each). The ends were cut back, 4 bases at V and 6 bases at J, with 15 bases in the middle. CDR3 size: 14 residues. Germline assignment: CDR1 MDHEN and CDR2 SYDVKM. The CDR3 sequence: CASSWRGVVQTQYF. CDR3 nucleotide sequence: TGTGCCAGCAGTTGGCGAGGGGTCGTGCAGACCCAGTACTTC.

Regarding this clone: One junction end does not reproduce the germline sequence, and a read error may be involved. The chain's CDR3 is CASSLTGGEDTQYF. The CDR3 nucleotides are TGTGCTAGCAGCTTAACCGGGGGGGAGGATACGCAGTATTTT. This sequence joins TRBV7-7 and TRBJ2-3; TRBD2 matches at 8 bases. The germline gives CDR1 SSHAT, CDR2 FNYEAQ (reference sequence). The CDR3 runs 14 residues.

This chain connects TRBV18 to TRBJ2-1; 11 bases align to TRBD2. Per the germline V gene, CDR1 is KGHSH and CDR2 is LQKENI. The V and J ends lost 0 bases and 7 bases, in that order; junction bases with no gene match: 5. CDR3 size: 16 residues. The CDR3 nucleotides read TGTGCCAGCTCACCACCCGGACTAGCGGGCCGGAATGAGCAGTTCTTC. Translating it yields CASSPPGLAGRNEQFF.

In the case of this clone: Its ends do not fully match the called genes, so a read error is possible. The chain joins TRBV5-1 to TRBJ1-1, with a weak D call TRBD1 (5 bases). The CDR3 covers 14 residues. Germline values: CDR1 SGHRS, CDR2 YFSETQ. The CDR3 loop is CASSLGDPTGEAFF. CDR3 sequence (DNA): TGCGCCAGCAGTTTGGGGGATCCCACTGGTGAAGCTTTCTTT.

V and J are TRBV5-1 and TRBJ1-1; D unclear. The V gene's germline CDR1 is SGHRS and CDR2 YFSETQ. The CDR3 totals 14 residues. Deletions cut 5 bases from V and 4 bases from J, with 15 bases between. The DNA of the CDR3 is TGCGCCAGCAGAGAACCTGGGAGGCCCACTGAAGCTTTCTTT. It codes for CASREPGRPTEAFF.